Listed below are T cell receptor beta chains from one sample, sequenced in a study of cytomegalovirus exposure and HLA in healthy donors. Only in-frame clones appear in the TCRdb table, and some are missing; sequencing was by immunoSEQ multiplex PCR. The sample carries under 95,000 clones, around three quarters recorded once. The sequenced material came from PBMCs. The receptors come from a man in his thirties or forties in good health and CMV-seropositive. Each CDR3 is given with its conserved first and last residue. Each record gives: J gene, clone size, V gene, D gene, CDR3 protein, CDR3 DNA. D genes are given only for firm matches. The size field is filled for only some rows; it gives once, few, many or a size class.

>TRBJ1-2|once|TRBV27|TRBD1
CASRTGDFGYTF
TGTGCCAGCAGGACAGGGGATTTTGGCTACACCTTC
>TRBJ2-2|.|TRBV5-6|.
CASSLDAGPLTGELFF
TGTGCCAGCAGCTTGGATGCGGGCCCCCTCACCGGGGAGCTGTTTTTT
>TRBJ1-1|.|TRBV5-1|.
CASSLGDWGTEAFF
TGCGCCAGCAGCTTGGGGGACTGGGGCACTGAAGCTTTCTTT
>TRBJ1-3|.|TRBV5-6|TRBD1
CASSFGTGGLPGNTIYF
TGTGCCAGCAGCTTCGGGACAGGGGGCCTACCTGGAAACACCATATATTTT
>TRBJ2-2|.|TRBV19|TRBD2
CASSSPSGVNTGELFF
TGTGCCAGTAGTTCACCTAGCGGGGTGAACACCGGGGAGCTGTTTTTT
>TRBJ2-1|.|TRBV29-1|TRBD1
CSASGTVTHNEQFF
TGCAGCGCATCCGGGACAGTTACTCATAATGAGCAGTTCTTC
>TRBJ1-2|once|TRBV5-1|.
CASSPIGGGQHGYTF
TGCGCCAGCAGCCCTATCGGCGGGGGGCAACATGGCTACACCTTC
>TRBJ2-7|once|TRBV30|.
CAWKTVGSYEQYF
TGTGCCTGGAAGACAGTGGGCTCCTACGAGCAGTACTTC
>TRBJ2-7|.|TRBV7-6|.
CASSLAGTSGYEQYF
TGTGCCAGCAGCTTAGCAGGAACCAGCGGGTACGAGCAGTACTTC
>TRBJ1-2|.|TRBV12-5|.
CASEGEDYGYTF
TGTGCTAGTGAAGGGGAGGACTATGGCTACACCTTC
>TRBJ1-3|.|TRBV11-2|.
CASSITGYTIYF
TGTGCCAGCAGTATTACAGGGTACACCATATATTTT
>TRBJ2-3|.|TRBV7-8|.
CASSLLRDTQYF
TGTGCCAGCAGTCTCCTCCGAGATACGCAGTATTTT
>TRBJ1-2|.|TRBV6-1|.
CASSAGTSYGYTF
TGTGCCAGCAGCGCGGGGACGTCATATGGCTACACCTTC
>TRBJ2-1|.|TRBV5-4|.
CASSPGAERRGNEQFF
TGTGCCAGCAGTCCTGGTGCAGAGCGAAGAGGCAATGAGCAGTTCTTC
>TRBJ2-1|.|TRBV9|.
CASSGRGDEQFF
TGTGCCAGCAGCGGCCGGGGAGATGAGCAGTTCTTC
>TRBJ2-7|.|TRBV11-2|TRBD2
CASSSWTSGYYEQYF
TGTGCCAGCAGCTCATGGACTAGCGGTTACTACGAGCAGTACTTC
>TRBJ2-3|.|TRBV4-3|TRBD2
CASSQVVAGVGDTQYF
TGCGCCAGCAGCCAAGTTGTAGCGGGAGTCGGAGATACGCAGTATTTT
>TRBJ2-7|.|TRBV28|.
CASFSSPRVLHEQYF
TGTGCCAGCTTCAGCTCACCCCGGGTCCTCCACGAGCAGTACTTC
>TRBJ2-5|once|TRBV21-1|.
CASSNGGGEETQYF
TGTGCCAGCAGCAATGGAGGGGGGGAGGAGACCCAGTACTTC
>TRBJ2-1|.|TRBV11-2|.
CASVQGLDEQFF
TGTGCCAGCGTACAGGGCTTGGATGAGCAGTTCTTC
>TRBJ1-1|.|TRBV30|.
CAWRGGDRYTEAFF
TGTGCCTGGAGGGGAGGGGATAGGTACACTGAAGCTTTCTTT
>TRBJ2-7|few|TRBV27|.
CASSRGIAYEQYF
TGTGCCAGCAGTAGGGGCATTGCCTACGAGCAGTACTTC
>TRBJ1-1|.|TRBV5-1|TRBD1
CASSSHGGQPNTEAFF
TGCGCCAGCAGCTCACACGGGGGACAGCCGAACACTGAAGCTTTCTTT
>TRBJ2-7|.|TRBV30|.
CAWSGLRDQYF
TGTGCCTGGAGCGGCTTGCGGGATCAGTACTTC
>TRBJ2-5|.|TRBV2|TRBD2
CASSVNSIAGGETQYF
TGTGCCAGCAGTGTGAATTCGATAGCGGGGGGAGAGACCCAGTACTTC
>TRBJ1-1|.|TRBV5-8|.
CASSTTGTLNTEAFF
TGTGCCAGCAGCACTACCGGGACTCTGAACACTGAAGCTTTCTTT
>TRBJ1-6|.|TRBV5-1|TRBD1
CASSLRGDSQFSPLHF
TGCGCCAGCAGCTTGAGGGGGGACAGTCAATTTTCACCCCTCCACTTT
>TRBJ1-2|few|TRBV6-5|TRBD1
CASRLGTGRGYTF
TGTGCCAGCAGACTAGGGACAGGGCGAGGCTACACCTTC
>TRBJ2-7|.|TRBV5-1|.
CASSFAGTHEQYF
TGCGCCAGCAGCTTTGCCGGGACACACGAGCAGTACTTC
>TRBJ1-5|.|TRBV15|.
CATSRDHGTGRIFQPQHF
TGTGCCACCAGCAGAGATCATGGTACAGGTCGAATATTTCAGCCCCAGCATTTT
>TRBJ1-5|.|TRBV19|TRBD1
CASSIRRAQGGQPQHF
TGTGCCAGTAGTATAAGGCGTGCGCAGGGGGGCCAGCCCCAGCATTTT
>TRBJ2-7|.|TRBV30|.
CACSRGGHLYEQYF
TGTGCCTGCTCCCGCGGGGGACATCTCTACGAGCAGTACTTC
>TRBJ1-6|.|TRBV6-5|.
CASSSTGVSSPLHF
TGTGCCAGCAGTTCGACAGGTGTGAGTTCACCCCTCCACTTT
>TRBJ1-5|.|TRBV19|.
CASSTTGNSNQPQHF
TGTGCCAGTAGTACCACAGGGAATAGCAATCAGCCCCAGCATTTT
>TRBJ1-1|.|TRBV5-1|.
CASSLTGGTEAFF
TGCGCCAGCAGCTTGACGGGGGGCACTGAAGCTTTCTTT
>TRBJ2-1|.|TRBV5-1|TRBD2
CASSPYGEGRAYNEQFF
TGCGCCAGCAGCCCCTACGGGGAGGGCCGCGCCTACAATGAGCAGTTCTTC
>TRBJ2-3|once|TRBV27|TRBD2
CASSPAGDTDTQYF
TGTGCCAGCAGTCCCGCGGGAGACACAGATACGCAGTATTTT
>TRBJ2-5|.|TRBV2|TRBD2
CASSEALAQETQYF
TGTGCCAGCAGCGAAGCACTAGCGCAGGAGACCCAGTACTTC
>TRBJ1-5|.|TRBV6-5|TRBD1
CASAGQVNQPQHF
TGTGCCAGCGCGGGACAGGTGAATCAGCCCCAGCATTTT
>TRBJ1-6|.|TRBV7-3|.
CASSLQGGGDSPLHF
TGTGCCAGCAGCCTTCAAGGAGGAGGGGATTCACCCCTCCACTTT
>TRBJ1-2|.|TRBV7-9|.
CASSLEGEANYGYTF
TGTGCCAGCAGCTTAGAGGGGGAAGCTAACTATGGCTACACCTTC
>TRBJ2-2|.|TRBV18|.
CASATSPNTGELFF
TGTGCCAGTGCCACGAGTCCGAACACCGGGGAGCTGTTTTTT
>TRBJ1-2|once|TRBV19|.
CASKTGVYGYTF
TGTGCCAGTAAAACCGGGGTCTATGGCTACACCTTC
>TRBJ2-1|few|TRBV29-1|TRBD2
CSAEPSGRGNEQFF
TGCAGCGCTGAGCCTAGCGGGAGGGGAAATGAGCAGTTCTTC
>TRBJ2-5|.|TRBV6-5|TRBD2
CASSYGLAGQETQYF
TGTGCCAGCAGTTACGGACTAGCGGGGCAAGAGACCCAGTACTTC
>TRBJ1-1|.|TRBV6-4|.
CASSEQGNTEAFF
TGTGCCAGCAGTGAACAGGGGAACACTGAAGCTTTCTTT
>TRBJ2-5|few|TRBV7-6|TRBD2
CASSPGRLAGRGETQYF
TGTGCCAGCAGCCCCGGAAGACTAGCGGGGAGAGGAGAGACCCAGTACTTC
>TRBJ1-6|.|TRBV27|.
CASSLRFVRGYNSPLHF
TGTGCCAGCAGTTTACGGTTTGTAAGGGGGTATAATTCACCCCTCCACTTT
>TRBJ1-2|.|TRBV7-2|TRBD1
CASSPSAWGQAYYGYTF
TGTGCCAGCAGCCCTAGCGCCTGGGGACAGGCCTACTATGGCTACACCTTC
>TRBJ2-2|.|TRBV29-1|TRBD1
CSAVTGKTGELFF
TGCAGCGCTGTGACAGGGAAAACCGGGGAGCTGTTTTTT
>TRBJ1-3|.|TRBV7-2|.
CASSLGRQSGNTIYF
TGTGCCAGCAGCCTAGGAAGACAATCTGGAAACACCATATATTTT
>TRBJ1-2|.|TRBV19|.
CASSIWSPSNGYTF
TGTGCCAGTAGTATTTGGAGCCCGTCAAATGGCTACACCTTC
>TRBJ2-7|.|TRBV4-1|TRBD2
CASSHPGLAAGPDSYEQYF
TGCGCCAGCAGCCACCCAGGACTAGCGGCAGGCCCGGATTCCTACGAGCAGTACTTC
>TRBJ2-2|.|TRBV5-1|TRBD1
CASSPPQGAQTGELFF
TGCGCCAGCAGCCCTCCACAGGGGGCGCAAACCGGGGAGCTGTTTTTT
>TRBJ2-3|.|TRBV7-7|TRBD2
CASSLLAGGPSDTQYF
TGTGCTAGCAGTCTCTTAGCGGGAGGGCCTTCAGATACGCAGTATTTT
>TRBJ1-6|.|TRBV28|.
CASNPPTASSNSPLHF
TGTGCCAGCAATCCCCCTACAGCCTCCTCGAATTCACCCCTCCACTTT
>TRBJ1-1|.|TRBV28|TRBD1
CASSDSTGRESEAFF
TGTGCCAGCAGTGATTCGACAGGGCGGGAATCTGAAGCTTTCTTT